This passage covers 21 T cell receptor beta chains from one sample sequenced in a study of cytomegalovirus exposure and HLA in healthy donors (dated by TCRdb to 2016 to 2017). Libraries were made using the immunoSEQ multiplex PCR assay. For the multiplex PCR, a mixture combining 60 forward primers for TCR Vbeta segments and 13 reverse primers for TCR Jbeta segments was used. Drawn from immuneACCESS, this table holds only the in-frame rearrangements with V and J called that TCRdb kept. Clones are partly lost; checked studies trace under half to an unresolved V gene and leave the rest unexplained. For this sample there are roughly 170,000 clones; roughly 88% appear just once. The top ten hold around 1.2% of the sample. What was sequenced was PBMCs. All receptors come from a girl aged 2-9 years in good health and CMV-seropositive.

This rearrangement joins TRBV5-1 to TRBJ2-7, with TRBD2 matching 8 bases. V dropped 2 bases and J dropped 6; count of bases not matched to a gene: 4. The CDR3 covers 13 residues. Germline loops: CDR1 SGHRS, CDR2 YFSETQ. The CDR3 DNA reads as TGCGCCAGCAGCTTAGCGGGAGAGAGCGAGCAGTACTTC. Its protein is CASSLAGESEQYF. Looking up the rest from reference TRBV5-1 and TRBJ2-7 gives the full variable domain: KAGVTQTPRYLIKTRGQQVTLSCSPISGHRSVSWYQQTPGQGLQFLFEYFSETQRNKGNFPGRFSGRQFSNSRSEMNVSTLELGDSALYLCASSLAGESEQYFGPGTRLTVT.

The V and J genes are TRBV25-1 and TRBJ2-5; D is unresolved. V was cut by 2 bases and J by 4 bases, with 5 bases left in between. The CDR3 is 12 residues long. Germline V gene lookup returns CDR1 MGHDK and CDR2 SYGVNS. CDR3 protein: CASSETGETQYF. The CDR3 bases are TGTGCCAGCAGTGAAACGGGAGAGACCCAGTACTTC.

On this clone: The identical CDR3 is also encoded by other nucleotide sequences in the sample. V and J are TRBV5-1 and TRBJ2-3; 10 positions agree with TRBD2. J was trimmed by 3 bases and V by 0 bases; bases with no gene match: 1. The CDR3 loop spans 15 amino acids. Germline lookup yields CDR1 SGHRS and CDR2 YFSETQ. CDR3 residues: CASSLASGGTDTQYF. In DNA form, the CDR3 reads TGCGCCAGCAGCTTGGCTAGCGGGGGAACAGATACGCAGTATTTT.

The CDR3 region is CASRTGSGYTF. The CDR3 bases are TGTGCCAGCCGAACAGGGTCTGGCTACACCTTC. The chain uses TRBV27 and TRBJ1-2; maybe TRBD1 (6 bases). The germline CDR1 and CDR2 sequences are MNHEY and SMNVEV (reference sequence). The CDR3 length is 11 residues. V lost 8 bases, J lost 7 bases, and 11 bases lay in between.

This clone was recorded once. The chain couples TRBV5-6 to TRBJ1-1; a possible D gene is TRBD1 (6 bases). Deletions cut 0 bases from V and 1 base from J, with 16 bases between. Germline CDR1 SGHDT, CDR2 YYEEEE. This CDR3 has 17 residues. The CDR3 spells CASSLDRERYRNTEAFF. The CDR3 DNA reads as TGTGCCAGCAGCTTGGACAGGGAAAGATATAGGAACACTGAAGCTTTCTTT. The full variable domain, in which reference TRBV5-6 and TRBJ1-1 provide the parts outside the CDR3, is DAGVTQSPTHLIKTRGQQVTLRCSPKSGHDTVSWYQQALGQGPQFIFQYYEEEERQRGNFPDRFSGHQFPNYSSELNVNALLLGDSALYLCASSLDRERYRNTEAFFGQGTRLTVV.

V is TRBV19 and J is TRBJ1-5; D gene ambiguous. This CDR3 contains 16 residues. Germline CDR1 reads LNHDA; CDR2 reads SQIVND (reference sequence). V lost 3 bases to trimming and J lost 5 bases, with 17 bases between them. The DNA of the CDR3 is TGTGCCAGTAGTATCGGAGGGCTCGAAAAATATCAGCCCCAGCATTTT. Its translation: CASSIGGLEKYQPQHF.

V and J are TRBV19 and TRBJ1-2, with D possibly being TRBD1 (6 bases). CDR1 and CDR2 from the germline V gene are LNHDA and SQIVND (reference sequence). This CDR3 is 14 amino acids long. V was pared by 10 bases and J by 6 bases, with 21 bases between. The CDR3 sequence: CAIDTRDTLDGYTF. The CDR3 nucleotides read TGTGCCATCGACACCCGGGACACTCTAGATGGCTACACCTTC.

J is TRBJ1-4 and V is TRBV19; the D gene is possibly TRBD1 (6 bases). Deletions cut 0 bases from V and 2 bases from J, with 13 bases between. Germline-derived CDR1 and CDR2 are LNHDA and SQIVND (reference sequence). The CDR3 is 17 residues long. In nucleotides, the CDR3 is TGTGCCAGTAGTATAGATCCCCCAGGGGCGACTAATGAAAAACTGTTTTTT. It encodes CASSIDPPGATNEKLFF.

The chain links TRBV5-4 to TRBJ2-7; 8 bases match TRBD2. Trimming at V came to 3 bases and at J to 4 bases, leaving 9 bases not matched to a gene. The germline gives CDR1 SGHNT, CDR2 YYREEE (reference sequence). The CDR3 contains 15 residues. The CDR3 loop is CASSSSGTSTYEQYF. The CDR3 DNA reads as TGTGCCAGCAGCTCATCCGGGACTAGTACATACGAGCAGTACTTC.

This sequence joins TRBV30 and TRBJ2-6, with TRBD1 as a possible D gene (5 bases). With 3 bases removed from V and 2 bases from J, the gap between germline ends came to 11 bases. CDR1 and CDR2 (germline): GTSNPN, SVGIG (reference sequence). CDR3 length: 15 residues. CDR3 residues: CAWRGLTAGANVLTF. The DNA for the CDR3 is TGTGCCTGGAGGGGGCTGACAGCTGGGGCCAACGTCCTGACTTTC.

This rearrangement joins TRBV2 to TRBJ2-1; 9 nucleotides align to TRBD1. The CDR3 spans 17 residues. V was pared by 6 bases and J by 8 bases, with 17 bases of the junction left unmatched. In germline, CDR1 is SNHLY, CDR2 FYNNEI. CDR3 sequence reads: CASRENRDRVIRYEQFF. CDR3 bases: TGTGCCAGCAGAGAGAACCGGGACAGGGTTATTCGGTATGAGCAGTTCTTC. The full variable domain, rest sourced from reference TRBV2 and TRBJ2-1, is EPEVTQTPSHQVTQMGQEVILRCVPISNHLYFYWYRQILGQKVEFLVSFYNNEISEKSEIFDDQFSVERPDGSNFTLKIRSTKLEDSAMYFCASRENRDRVIRYEQFFGPGTRLTVL.

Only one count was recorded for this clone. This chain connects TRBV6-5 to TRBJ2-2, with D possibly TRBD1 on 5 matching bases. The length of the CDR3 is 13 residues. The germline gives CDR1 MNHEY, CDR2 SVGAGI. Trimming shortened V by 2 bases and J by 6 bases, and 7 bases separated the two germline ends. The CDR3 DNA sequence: TGTGCCAGCAGTTACCCCAGGGCCGGGGAGCTGTTTTTT. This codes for CASSYPRAGELFF.

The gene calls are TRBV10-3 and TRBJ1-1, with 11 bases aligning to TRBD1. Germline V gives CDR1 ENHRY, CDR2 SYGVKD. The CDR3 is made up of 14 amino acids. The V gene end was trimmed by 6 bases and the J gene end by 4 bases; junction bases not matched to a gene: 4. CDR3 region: CAIRGQGVGTEAFF. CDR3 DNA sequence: TGTGCCATCAGGGGACAGGGGGTAGGCACTGAAGCTTTCTTT.

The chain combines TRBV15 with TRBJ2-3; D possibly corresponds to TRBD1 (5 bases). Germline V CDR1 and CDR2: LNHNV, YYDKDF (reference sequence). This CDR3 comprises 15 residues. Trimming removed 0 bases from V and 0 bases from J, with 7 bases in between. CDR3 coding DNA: TGTGCCACCAGCAGAGATGCAGGGAGCACAGATACGCAGTATTTT. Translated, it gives CATSRDAGSTDTQYF.

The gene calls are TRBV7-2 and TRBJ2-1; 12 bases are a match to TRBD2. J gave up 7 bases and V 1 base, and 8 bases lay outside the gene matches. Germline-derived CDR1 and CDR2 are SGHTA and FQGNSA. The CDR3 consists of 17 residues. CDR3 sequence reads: CASSLGGGLAGQNEQFF. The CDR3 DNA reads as TGTGCCAGCAGCTTAGGTGGTGGACTAGCGGGACAGAATGAGCAGTTCTTC.

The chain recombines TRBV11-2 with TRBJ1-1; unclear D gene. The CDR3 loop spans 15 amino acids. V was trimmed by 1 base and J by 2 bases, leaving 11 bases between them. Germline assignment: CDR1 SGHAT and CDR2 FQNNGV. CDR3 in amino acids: CASSLVTQKNTEAFF. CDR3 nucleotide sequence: TGTGCCAGCAGCTTAGTCACCCAGAAAAACACTGAAGCTTTCTTT.

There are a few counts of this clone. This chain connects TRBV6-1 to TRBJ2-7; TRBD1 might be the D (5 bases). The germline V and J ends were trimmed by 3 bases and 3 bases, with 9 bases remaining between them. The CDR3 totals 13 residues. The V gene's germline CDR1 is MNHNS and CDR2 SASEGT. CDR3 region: CASSERRGYEQYF. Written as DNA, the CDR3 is TGTGCCAGCAGTGAGAGAAGGGGCTACGAGCAGTACTTC.

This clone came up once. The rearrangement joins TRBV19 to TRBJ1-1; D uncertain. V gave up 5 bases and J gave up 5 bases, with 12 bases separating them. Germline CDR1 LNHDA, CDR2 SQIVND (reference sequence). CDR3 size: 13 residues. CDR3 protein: CASSRGLGTEAFF. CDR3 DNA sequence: TGTGCCAGTAGTCGGGGTCTGGGGACTGAAGCTTTCTTT.

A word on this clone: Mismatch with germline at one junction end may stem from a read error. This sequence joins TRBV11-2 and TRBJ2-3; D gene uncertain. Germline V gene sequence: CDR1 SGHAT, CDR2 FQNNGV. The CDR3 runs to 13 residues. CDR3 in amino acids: CASSFDTTDMQYF. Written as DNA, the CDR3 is TGTGCCAGCAGCTTTGACACCACAGATATGCAGTATTTT.

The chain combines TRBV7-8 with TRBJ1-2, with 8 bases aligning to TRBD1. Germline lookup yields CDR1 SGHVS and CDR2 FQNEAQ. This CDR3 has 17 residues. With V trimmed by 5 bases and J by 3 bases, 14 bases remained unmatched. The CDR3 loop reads CASSPYTAGQAYYGYTF. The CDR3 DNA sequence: TGTGCCAGCAGCCCATATACTGCGGGACAGGCTTACTATGGCTACACCTTC.

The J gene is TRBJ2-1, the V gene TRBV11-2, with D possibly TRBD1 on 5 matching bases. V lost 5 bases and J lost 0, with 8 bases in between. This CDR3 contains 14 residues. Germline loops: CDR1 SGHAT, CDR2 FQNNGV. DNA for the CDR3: TGTGCCAGCAGCCCTCAGGGCTCCTACAATGAGCAGTTCTTC. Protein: CASSPQGSYNEQFF. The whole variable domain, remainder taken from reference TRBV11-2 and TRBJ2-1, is EAGVAQSPRYKIIEKRQSVAFWCNPISGHATLYWYQQILGQGPKLLIQFQNNGVVDDSQLPKDRFSAERLKGVDSTLKIQPAKLEDSAVYLCASSPQGSYNEQFFGPGTRLTVL.